A selection of T cell receptor beta chains follows, all from one sample in a study of shared clonotypes between healthy human individuals. Assay used: immunoSEQ multiplex PCR; TCRdb lists only in-frame clones, some missing. In the table there are approximately 2.1 million clones, roughly 93% of which are singletons. The sample consisted of naive CD4+ T cells from PBMCs. All receptors derive from a young man in good health. Some clones in this sample may be carry-over from other donors' samples. Each CDR3 is given with its conserved first and last residue. D genes are given only for firm matches. Some rows have no size entry. The others give once, few or many, or a class for an expanded clone.

J gene	D gene	V gene	clone size	CDR3 DNA	CDR3 protein
TRBJ2-7	-	TRBV7-9	-	TGTGCCAGCAGCTTCACGGGAACGCTCTACGAGCAGTACTTC	CASSFTGTLYEQYF
TRBJ2-3	TRBD2	TRBV28	-	TGTGCCAGCAGTTTGTTGGCGGGAGGCACAGATACGCAGTATTTT	CASSLLAGGTDTQYF
TRBJ1-1	-	TRBV2	once	TGTGCCAGCACCCCCCGAGGTCCGACGAACACTGAAGCTTTCTTT	CASTPRGPTNTEAFF
TRBJ1-2	TRBD1	TRBV27	-	TGTGCCAGCAGTGACAGGGATTCCTTAGACTATGGCTACACCTTC	CASSDRDSLDYGYTF
TRBJ1-5	-	TRBV28	-	TGTGCCAGCAGTTTGGTACGGATCAATCAGCCCCAGCATTTT	CASSLVRINQPQHF
TRBJ2-3	-	TRBV12-5	once	TGTGCTAGTGCTGGGGGACTCCTCACAGATACGCAGTATTTT	CASAGGLLTDTQYF
TRBJ1-5	-	TRBV11-1	-	TGTGCCAGCAGCTTCGACAGGTATCAGCCCCAGCATTTT	CASSFDRYQPQHF
TRBJ2-7	-	TRBV11-2	-	TGTGCCAGCAGCTTAGAACGACAGTGGTACGAGCAGTACTTC	CASSLERQWYEQYF
TRBJ1-2	TRBD1	TRBV28	-	TGTGCCAGCAGTTCGCCGGGACAGGGAAACGGTGGCTACACCTTC	CASSSPGQGNGGYTF
TRBJ2-1	TRBD1	TRBV5-6	-	TGTGCCAGCAGCTTGGGGACAGGGTTATACAATGAGCAGTTCTTC	CASSLGTGLYNEQFF
TRBJ1-1	-	TRBV29-1	-	TGCAGCGTTGAGGGGACATCGAACACTGAAGCTTTCTTT	CSVEGTSNTEAFF
TRBJ2-4	-	TRBV12-5	-	TGTGCTAGTGGTCCCCCCCGGGACATAGCCAAAAACATTCAGTACTTC	CASGPPRDIAKNIQYF
TRBJ2-1	-	TRBV9	-	TGTGCCAGCAGCACCCAAGGGAGCTCCTACAATGAGCAGTTCTTC	CASSTQGSSYNEQFF
TRBJ2-1	TRBD2	TRBV28	-	TGTGCCAGCAGTTCTCCGGGACTAGGGTTCAATGAGCAGTTCTTC	CASSSPGLGFNEQFF
TRBJ1-3	TRBD1	TRBV6-4	-	TGTGCCAGCAGTGCGACAGGGGGGTCCTTCTCTGGAAACACCATATATTTT	CASSATGGSFSGNTIYF
TRBJ2-1	-	TRBV5-4	once	TGTGCCAGCAGCCCAGGGATCTTCCAAAGCGGCAATGAGCAGTTCTTC	CASSPGIFQSGNEQFF
TRBJ2-3	-	TRBV5-6	-	TGTGCCAGCGCTGGGTCTCTGCGCACAGATACGCAGTATTTT	CASAGSLRTDTQYF
TRBJ1-1	-	TRBV5-1	few	TGCGCCAGCAGCCAATCGACCCGGAACACTGAAGCTTTCTTT	CASSQSTRNTEAFF
TRBJ2-1	-	TRBV30	-	TGTGCCTGTGCGGAGAGGAATGAGCAGTTCTTC	CACAERNEQFF
TRBJ2-5	-	TRBV19	-	TGTGCCAGCACTGGAGGGAGTAGGGACCAAGAGACCCAGTACTTC	CASTGGSRDQETQYF
TRBJ1-2	-	TRBV28	-	TGTGCCAGCAGGGTCGGGGGGCCCTCTTACTATGGCTACACCTTC	CASRVGGPSYYGYTF
TRBJ2-3	-	TRBV18	-	TGTGCCAGCTCACGCACAGATACGCAGTATTTT	CASSRTDTQYF